The clone carrying this T cell receptor (beta chain) has a handful of counts. The target antigen is unknown. Stem cell-like memory, regulatory, central memory and naive CD4+ cells were sorted via CD45RO/CCR7/CD25/CD127/CD95/CD27. This specimen belongs to a study of beta chain features in type 1 diabetes. Study as a whole: The examined sorted cells totaled fewer than 140 million across samples. Findings and limits, study-wide: People with Type 1 diabetes carried modestly yet significantly shorter TCRB CDR3s in all four CD4+ subsets.

Investigators reverse transcribed all isolated RNA, so they sequenced expressed TCRB transcripts. Some clones are missing from TCRdb's copy, which holds only in-frame ones; the method was immunoSEQ multiplex PCR. The repertoire includes about 330,000 clones, around 10% of them detected once, and about 0.014% sits in the top ten. Germline V CDR1 and CDR2: SGHNT, YYREEE (reference sequence). The CDR3 loop spans 16 amino acids. Trimming pared 4 bases from V and 5 bases from J, leaving 18 bases between. The chain employs TRBV5-4 and TRBJ2-2, with D possibly TRBD1 on 6 matching bases. The sequenced sample consisted of naive CD4+ T cells from blood. This receptor was taken from a woman in her twenties or thirties in good health. CDR3 in amino acids: CASSPDSSPGTGELFF. The CDR3, as DNA: TGTGCCAGCAGCCCGGACAGTTCACCGGGGACCGGGGAGCTGTTTTTT.